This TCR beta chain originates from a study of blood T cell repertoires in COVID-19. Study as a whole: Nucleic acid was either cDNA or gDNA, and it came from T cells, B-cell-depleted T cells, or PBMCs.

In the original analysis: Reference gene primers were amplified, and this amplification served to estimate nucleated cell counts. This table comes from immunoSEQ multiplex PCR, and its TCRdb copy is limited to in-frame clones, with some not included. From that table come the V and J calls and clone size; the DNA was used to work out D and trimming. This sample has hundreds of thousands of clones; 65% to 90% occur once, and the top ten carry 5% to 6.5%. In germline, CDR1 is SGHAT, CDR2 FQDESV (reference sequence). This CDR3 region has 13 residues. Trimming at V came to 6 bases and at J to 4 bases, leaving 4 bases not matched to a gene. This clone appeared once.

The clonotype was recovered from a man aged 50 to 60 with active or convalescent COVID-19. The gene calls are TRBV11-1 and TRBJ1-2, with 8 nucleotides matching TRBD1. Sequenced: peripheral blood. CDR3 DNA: TGTGCCAGCAGTCAAGACAGGGGCTATGGCTACACCTTC. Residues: CASSQDRGYGYTF.